These 3 T cell receptor beta chains were sequenced from one sample in a study of T cell repertoires in cytomegalovirus infection. TCRdb redid the calling of the reads with MiXCR, one entry per CDR3 protein. The sample yields a few hundred thousand distinct CDR3 sequences, 34% seen once. The antigens of these receptors remain unknown. Sequenced here: cultured PBMCs, sampled from culture after CMV antigen stimulation. The receptors were sampled from a human donor in good health (CMV status not recorded). Some clones in this sample may be carry-over from other donors' samples.

This clonotype was observed a few times. The genes are TRBV6-6 and TRBJ2-2, with a possible D match to TRBD1 (5 bases). This CDR3 is 17 amino acids long. V was shortened by 2 bases and J by 2 bases, with 15 bases between the two germline ends. Germline V gene lookup returns CDR1 MNHNY and CDR2 SVGAGI (reference sequence). The CDR3 protein is CASSYNPTEPNTGELFF. The CDR3 DNA sequence: TGTGCCAGCAGTTACAATCCGACAGAGCCAAACACCGGGGAGCTGTTTTTT.

A few counts support this clonotype. V usage is TRBV7-9 and J usage is TRBJ2-7; TRBD2 agrees at 11 bases. The CDR3 runs to 15 residues. Unmatched junction bases numbered 9, after V lost 5 bases and J lost 6 bases. CDR1 and CDR2 (germline): SEHNR, FQNEAQ (reference sequence). The CDR3 loop is CASSGGTSGNVEQYV. As DNA, the CDR3 is TGTGCCAGCAGCGGGGGGACTAGCGGAAACGTCGAGCAGTACGTC.

The chain combines TRBV10-2 with TRBJ1-1; 7 positions agree with TRBD1. V lost 6 bases, J lost 7 bases, and 2 bases stayed unmatched. CDR1 is WSHSY, CDR2 SAAADI, per germline. This CDR3 has 11 amino acids. The CDR3 DNA follows: TGCGCCAGCAGCACAGGGGATGAAGCTTTCTTT. Translation gives CASSTGDEAFF.